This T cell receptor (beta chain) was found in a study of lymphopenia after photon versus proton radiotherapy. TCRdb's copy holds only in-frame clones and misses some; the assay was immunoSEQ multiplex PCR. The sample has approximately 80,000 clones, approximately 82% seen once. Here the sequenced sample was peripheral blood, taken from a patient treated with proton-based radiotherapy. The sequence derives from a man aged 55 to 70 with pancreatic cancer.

CDR3 in DNA: TGTGCCAGCAGCTTAGGGACAGCCGAAGCTTTCTTT. Translation gives CASSLGTAEAFF. The gene calls are TRBV7-8 and TRBJ1-1; a weak D match, TRBD1 (6 bases). Germline V gene sequence: CDR1 SGHVS, CDR2 FQNEAQ. This CDR3 is built from 12 residues. Trimming removed 1 base at V and 8 bases at J, with 8 bases between.